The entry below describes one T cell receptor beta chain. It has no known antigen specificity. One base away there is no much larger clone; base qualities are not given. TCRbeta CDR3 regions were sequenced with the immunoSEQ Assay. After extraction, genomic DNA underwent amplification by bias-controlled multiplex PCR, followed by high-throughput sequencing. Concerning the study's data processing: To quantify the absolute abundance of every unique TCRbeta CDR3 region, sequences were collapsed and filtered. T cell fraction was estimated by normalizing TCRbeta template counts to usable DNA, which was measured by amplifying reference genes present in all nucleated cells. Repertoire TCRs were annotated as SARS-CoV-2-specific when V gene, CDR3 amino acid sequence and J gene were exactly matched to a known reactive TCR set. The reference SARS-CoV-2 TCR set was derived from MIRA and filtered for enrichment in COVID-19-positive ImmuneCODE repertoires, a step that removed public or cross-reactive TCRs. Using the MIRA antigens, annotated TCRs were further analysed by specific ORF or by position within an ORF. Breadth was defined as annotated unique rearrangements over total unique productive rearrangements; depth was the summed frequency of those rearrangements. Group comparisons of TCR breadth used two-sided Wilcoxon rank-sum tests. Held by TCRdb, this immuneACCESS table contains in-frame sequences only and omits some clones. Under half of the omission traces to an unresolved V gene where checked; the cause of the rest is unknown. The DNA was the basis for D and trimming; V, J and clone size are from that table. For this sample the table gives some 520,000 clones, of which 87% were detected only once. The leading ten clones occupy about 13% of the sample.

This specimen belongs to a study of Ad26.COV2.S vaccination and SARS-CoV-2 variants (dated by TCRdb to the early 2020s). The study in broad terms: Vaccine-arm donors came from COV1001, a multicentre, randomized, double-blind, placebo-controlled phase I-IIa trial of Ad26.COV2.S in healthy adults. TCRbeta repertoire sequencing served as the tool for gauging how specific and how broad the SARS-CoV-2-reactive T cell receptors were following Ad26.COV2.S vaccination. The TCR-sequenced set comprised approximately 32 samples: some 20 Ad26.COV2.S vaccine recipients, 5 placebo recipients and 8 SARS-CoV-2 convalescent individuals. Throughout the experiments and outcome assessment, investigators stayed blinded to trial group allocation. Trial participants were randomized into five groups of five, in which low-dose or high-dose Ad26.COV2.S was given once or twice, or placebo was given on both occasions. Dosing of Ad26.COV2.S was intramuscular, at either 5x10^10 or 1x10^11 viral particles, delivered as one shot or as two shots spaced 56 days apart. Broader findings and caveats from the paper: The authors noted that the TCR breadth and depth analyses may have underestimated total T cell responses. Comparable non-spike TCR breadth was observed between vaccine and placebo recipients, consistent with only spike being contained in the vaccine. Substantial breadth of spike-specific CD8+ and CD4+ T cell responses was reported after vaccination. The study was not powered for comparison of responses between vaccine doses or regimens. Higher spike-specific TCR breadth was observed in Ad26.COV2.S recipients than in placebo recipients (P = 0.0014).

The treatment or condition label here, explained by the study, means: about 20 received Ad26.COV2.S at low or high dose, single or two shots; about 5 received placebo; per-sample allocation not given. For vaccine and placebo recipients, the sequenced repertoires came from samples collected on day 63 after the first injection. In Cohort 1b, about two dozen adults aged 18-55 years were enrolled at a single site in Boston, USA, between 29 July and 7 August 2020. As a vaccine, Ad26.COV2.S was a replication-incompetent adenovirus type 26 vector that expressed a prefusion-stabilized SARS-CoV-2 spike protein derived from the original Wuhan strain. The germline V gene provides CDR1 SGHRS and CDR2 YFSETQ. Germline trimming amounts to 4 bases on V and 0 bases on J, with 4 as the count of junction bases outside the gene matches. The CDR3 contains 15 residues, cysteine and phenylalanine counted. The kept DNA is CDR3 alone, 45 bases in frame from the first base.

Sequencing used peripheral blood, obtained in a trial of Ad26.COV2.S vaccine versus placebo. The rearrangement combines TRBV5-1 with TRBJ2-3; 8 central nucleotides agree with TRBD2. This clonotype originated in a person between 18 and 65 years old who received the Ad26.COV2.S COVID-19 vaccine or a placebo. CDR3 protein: CASSPSGRSTDTQYF. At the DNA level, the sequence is TGCGCCAGCAGCCCGAGCGGGAGAAGCACAGATACGCAGTATTTT. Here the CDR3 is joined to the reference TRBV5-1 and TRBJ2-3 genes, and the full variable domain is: KAGVTQTPRYLIKTRGQQVTLSCSPISGHRSVSWYQQTPGQGLQFLFEYFSETQRNKGNFPGRFSGRQFSNSRSEMNVSTLELGDSALYLCASSPSGRSTDTQYFGPGTRLTVL.